The rows below give T cell receptor beta chains drawn from one sample of a study of cytomegalovirus exposure and HLA in healthy donors. Using immunoSEQ multiplex PCR, the repertoire was profiled, and TCRdb retains in-frame clones only, with some absent. The sample shows under 200,000 clones, roughly 85% of them seen only once. Input material: PBMCs. These receptors were obtained from a woman aged 25-40 years in good health and CMV-seropositive. Each CDR3 is given with its conserved first and last residue. The D gene is left open where the match is weak. Not every row has a clone size; where given, it reads once, few, many or a size class.

D gene	V gene	J gene	clone size	CDR3 protein	CDR3 DNA
TRBD1	TRBV4-3	TRBJ2-7	-	CASSQDRTGKEQYF	TGCGCCAGCAGCCAAGACCGGACAGGGAAGGAGCAGTACTTC
TRBD1	TRBV4-3	TRBJ2-6	-	CASSQEWDRVGVLTF	TGCGCCAGCAGCCAAGAGTGGGACAGGGTCGGCGTCCTGACTTTC
-	TRBV30	TRBJ1-3	once	CAWSVFGNSGNTIYF	TGTGCCTGGAGTGTGTTCGGTAACTCTGGAAACACCATATATTTT
-	TRBV10-3	TRBJ2-5	-	CAISTSGYQETQYF	TGTGCCATCAGTACCTCGGGGTACCAAGAGACCCAGTACTTC
-	TRBV29-1	TRBJ2-5	-	CSVGTVRETQYF	TGCAGCGTTGGGACAGTCAGGGAGACCCAGTACTTC
-	TRBV5-4	TRBJ1-2	-	CASSLDRFGYGYTF	TGTGCCAGCAGCTTGGACAGGTTCGGCTATGGCTACACCTTC
-	TRBV9	TRBJ2-7	-	CASSVELGASYEQYF	TGTGCCAGCAGCGTAGAATTGGGCGCCTCCTACGAGCAGTACTTC
-	TRBV5-1	TRBJ1-1	few	CASSFQGFGEAFF	TGCGCCAGCAGCTTTCAGGGGTTTGGTGAAGCTTTCTTT
TRBD1	TRBV4-2	TRBJ1-2	-	CASSQEQGSYGYTF	TGTGCCAGCAGCCAAGAACAGGGGAGCTATGGCTACACCTTC
TRBD1	TRBV5-5	TRBJ1-3	few	CASSRDSWTLSGNTIYF	TGTGCCAGCAGCCGGGACAGTTGGACTCTCTCTGGAAACACCATATATTTT
-	TRBV5-6	TRBJ1-4	-	CASSPLEGEKLFF	TGTGCCAGCAGCCCCTTAGAGGGCGAAAAACTGTTTTTT
TRBD1	TRBV4-3	TRBJ1-1	-	CASSQGTGVNTEAFF	TGCGCCAGCAGCCAAGGGACAGGGGTGAACACTGAAGCTTTCTTT
TRBD1	TRBV25-1	TRBJ2-2	-	CASRGTGEAGELFF	TGTGCCAGCAGGGGGACAGGGGAGGCCGGGGAGCTGTTTTTT
TRBD1	TRBV7-9	TRBJ1-6	once	CASSLRTGSSPLHF	TGTGCCAGCAGCTTAAGGACAGGGAGTTCACCCCTCCACTTT
TRBD2	TRBV5-1	TRBJ2-1	-	CASSPPSGGINEQFF	TGCGCCAGCAGCCCCCCCTCGGGGGGGATCAATGAGCAGTTCTTC
-	TRBV5-4	TRBJ2-2	-	CASSYWGSVANTGELFF	TGTGCCAGCAGTTACTGGGGCAGTGTCGCGAACACCGGGGAGCTGTTTTTT
-	TRBV7-8	TRBJ1-1	-	CASSLGGPLSNTEAFF	TGTGCCAGCAGCTTAGGCGGCCCCTTGAGCAACACTGAAGCTTTCTTT
TRBD1	TRBV10-3	TRBJ2-1	once	CAISESYSPRDSNEQFF	TGTGCCATCAGTGAGTCCTATTCTCCTCGGGACAGCAATGAGCAGTTCTTC
TRBD2	TRBV11-3	TRBJ2-5	-	CASSPYTSGREVLQYF	TGTGCCAGCAGCCCTTATACTAGCGGGAGGGAGGTTCTCCAGTACTTC
TRBD2	TRBV29-1	TRBJ2-1	-	CSGIRLAFRNEQFF	TGCAGCGGGATACGACTAGCGTTTCGCAATGAGCAGTTCTTC
TRBD2	TRBV6-5	TRBJ2-7	-	CASSYRGGEQYF	TGTGCCAGCAGTTACCGGGGAGGGGAGCAGTACTTC
TRBD1	TRBV4-2	TRBJ1-2	-	CASSQDRGARDSKYGYTF	TGTGCCAGCAGCCAAGATAGGGGGGCACGGGACAGTAAATATGGCTACACCTTC
TRBD2	TRBV9	TRBJ2-7	-	CASSVGYRRGAQSSYEQYF	TGTGCCAGCAGCGTAGGCTACCGGCGGGGGGCCCAGAGCTCCTACGAGCAGTACTTC
-	TRBV27	TRBJ2-5	few	CASSGYYRDGGGETQYF	TGTGCCAGCAGTGGCTACTACAGGGACGGAGGTGGAGAGACCCAGTACTTC
-	TRBV5-1	TRBJ2-5	few	CASSLAGGPQETQYF	TGCGCCAGCAGCTTGGCGGGCGGGCCGCAAGAGACCCAGTACTTC
-	TRBV10-3	TRBJ2-7	-	CAISEVRPVQPSHYEQYF	TGTGCCATCAGTGAGGTGCGCCCCGTCCAACCTTCTCACTACGAGCAGTACTTC
-	TRBV9	TRBJ2-5	-	CASSTPPQETQYF	TGTGCCAGCAGCACACCTCCCCAAGAGACCCAGTACTTC
-	TRBV4-2	TRBJ2-6	-	CASSRIQVPGANVLTF	TGTGCCAGCAGCCGGATACAGGTTCCTGGGGCCAACGTCCTGACTTTC
-	TRBV11-3	TRBJ2-7	few	CASSPQGNEQYF	TGTGCCAGCAGCCCGCAGGGGAACGAGCAGTACTTC
TRBD1	TRBV4-3	TRBJ2-1	few	CASSQAWTPGQGLNEQFF	TGCGCCAGCAGCCAAGCTTGGACCCCGGGACAGGGTCTGAATGAGCAGTTCTTC
TRBD2	TRBV27	TRBJ2-1	-	CASSSWSGGLGAGGEQFF	TGTGCCAGCAGTTCGTGGTCTGGGGGGCTTGGGGCGGGGGGTGAGCAGTTCTTC
-	TRBV27	TRBJ1-5	-	CASSPPPGQPQHF	TGTGCCAGCAGTCCTCCCCCGGGGCAGCCCCAGCATTTT
TRBD2	TRBV19	TRBJ2-4	-	CASSISLAGGPRNIQYF	TGTGCCAGTAGTATCTCACTAGCGGGAGGGCCTAGGAACATTCAGTACTTC
-	TRBV12-5	TRBJ1-1	-	CASGLVSLGANVDTEAFF	TGTGCTAGTGGTTTGGTAAGTTTGGGGGCTAATGTAGACACTGAAGCTTTCTTT
-	TRBV6-5	TRBJ1-1	-	CASSYSHHGAREAFF	TGTGCCAGCAGTTACTCTCATCACGGTGCCCGTGAAGCTTTCTTT
TRBD1	TRBV12-5	TRBJ2-5	-	CASGTSSQGIGETQYF	TGTGCTAGTGGCACCTCCTCACAGGGGATCGGTGAGACCCAGTACTTC
-	TRBV6-1	TRBJ1-5	-	CAMSQYYSNQPQHF	TGTGCCATGAGTCAATATTATAGCAATCAGCCCCAGCATTTT
TRBD1	TRBV5-1	TRBJ1-5	few	CASSPGTEDQPQHF	TGCGCCAGCAGCCCCGGGACAGAAGATCAGCCCCAGCATTTT
TRBD2	TRBV5-5	TRBJ2-2	once	CASSLVLAGDYIGELFF	TGTGCCAGCAGCTTGGTGCTAGCGGGAGATTATATCGGGGAGCTGTTTTTT